This entry is about one T cell receptor beta chain. Its matching antigen is unknown. The record originates from a study of Ad26.COV2.S vaccination and SARS-CoV-2 variants. In the study overall: By the intramuscular route, Ad26.COV2.S was given once, or twice 56 days apart. Whole-study findings and limits: Placebo and vaccine recipients had non-spike TCR breadth that was similar. Reportedly, spike-specific CD8+ and CD4+ T cell responses achieved substantial breadth once vaccination had taken place.

Regarding treatment: about 20 received Ad26.COV2.S at low or high dose, single or two shots; several received placebo; per-sample allocation not given. The investigators took samples on day 63 after the first vaccine or placebo injection. The shot given was an Ad26 vector that makes Wuhan-strain SARS-CoV-2 spike. CDR3 length: 14 residues. The germline V gene has CDR1 SNHLY and CDR2 FYNNEI. Trimming took 2 bases from V and 0 from J, leaving 5 bases between them. Sequenced by immunoSEQ multiplex PCR; TCRdb stores in-frame clones only, minus some. Of under 500,000 clones listed, 92% were seen once; the top ten hold more than 1.5%.

V and J are TRBV2 and TRBJ1-5; possibly TRBD1 for D (5 bases). This receptor was obtained from a person aged 18-65 years who received the Ad26.COV2.S COVID-19 vaccine or a placebo. Sequencing was performed on peripheral blood, taken in a trial of Ad26.COV2.S vaccine versus placebo. The CDR3 DNA follows: TGTGCCAGCAGTGAACAGGGTAGCAATCAGCCCCAGCATTTT. Translating it yields CASSEQGSNQPQHF.